Listed below are T cell receptor beta chains from one sample, sequenced in a study of T cell responses to AZD1222 COVID-19 vaccine. Generated by immunoSEQ multiplex PCR, the TCRdb table keeps only in-frame clones and is missing some. The data contain under 150,000 clones, 85% to 90% of them seen just once; the ten biggest clones take up 1.5% to 2%. Sequencing was performed on peripheral blood, taken 28 days after the second AZD1222 dose. The origin of the receptors is an adult who received the AZD1222 COVID-19 vaccine. Each CDR3 is given without its conserved first and last residue. The order of the fields is CDR3 length, J gene, V gene, CDR3 protein.

>13|TRBJ1-3|TRBV4-2
ASSQDRFSGNTIY
>13|TRBJ1-5|TRBV28
ASSLTHQNNQPQH
>14|TRBJ2-5|TRBV5-4
ASSLGATAGLETQY
>13|TRBJ2-5|TRBV5-1
ASSLSGGAGETQY
>12|TRBJ1-1|TRBV6-1
ASSEKGPVGRAF
>12|TRBJ1-3|TRBV5-1
ASSQQGAGNTIY
>13|TRBJ1-1|TRBV5-1
ASSFQGTLNTEAF
>13|TRBJ1-5|TRBV9
ASSATGSRNQPQH
>13|TRBJ1-3|TRBV11-3
ASSPGQGPGNTIY
>11|TRBJ2-1|TRBV11-2
ASSLETGAEQF
>12|TRBJ1-1|TRBV10-1
ASSESAGGRQAF
>14|TRBJ2-3|TRBV5-1
ASSPGWDHFTDTQY
>14|TRBJ2-7|TRBV19
ASSNPLSSGRNEQY
>12|TRBJ1-4|TRBV13
ASSLGPLDEKLF
>9|TRBJ2-1|TRBV4-2
ASSQRGEQF
>12|TRBJ1-2|TRBV28
ASSDGGTNYGYT
>11|TRBJ1-1|TRBV10-3
AIVGGGSTEAF
>10|TRBJ1-2|TRBV13
ASSAGRGGYT
>11|TRBJ2-5|TRBV28
ASSLGHEKTQY
>13|TRBJ1-2|TRBV9
ASSAPGQGGYGYT
>13|TRBJ2-1|TRBV3-1/TRBV3-2
ASSRGTSVVHEQF
>11|TRBJ2-3|TRBV28
ASSNGGADTQY
>15|TRBJ1-1|TRBV3-1/TRBV3-2
ASSQDQRQGPNTEAF
>11|TRBJ1-3|TRBV30
AWKRGSGNTIY
>13|TRBJ1-2|TRBV6-1
ASSETAGGSYGYT
>11|TRBJ2-5|TRBV29-1
SVNRGGKETQY
>10|TRBJ2-7|TRBV19
ASKGLAGEQY
>11|TRBJ2-2|TRBV5-6
ASGGANTGELF
>11|TRBJ1-1|TRBV19
ASTLSSNTEAF
>13|TRBJ1-4|TRBV25-1
ASSEGTGSYEKLF
>12|TRBJ1-5|TRBV7-2
ASSPTGGDGPQH
>12|TRBJ2-5|TRBV5-4
ASSRDRGQETQY
>11|TRBJ1-2|TRBV5-1
ASSVTGEGGYT
>10|TRBJ1-2|TRBV9
ASSLGVYGYT
>11|TRBJ2-2|TRBV3-1/TRBV3-2
ASSLGGAGELF
>14|TRBJ2-2|TRBV7-3
ASSLAAAANTGELF
>10|TRBJ2-1|TRBV3-1/TRBV3-2
ASSHAYNEQF
>14|TRBJ2-2|TRBV28
ASTPRGQGNTGELF
>12|TRBJ1-4|TRBV29-1
SVVRDETNEKLF
>12|TRBJ2-3|TRBV29-1
SVVKRERTDTQY
>10|TRBJ1-4|TRBV24-1
ATSSSGMVLF
>12|TRBJ1-2|TRBV7-9
ASSPQQAPGGYT
>15|TRBJ1-1|TRBV15
ATSRDFLLQGNTEAF
>12|TRBJ1-3|TRBV6-2/TRBV6-3
ASSSLSSGNTIY
>11|TRBJ1-1|TRBV19
ASSPRTTTEAF
>11|TRBJ1-2|TRBV12-3/TRBV12-4
ASRATGTYGYT
>10|TRBJ2-5|TRBV3-1/TRBV3-2
ASSQTWETQY
>13|TRBJ2-1|TRBV29-1
SVQVASGSYNEQF
>10|TRBJ1-2|TRBV7-9
ASRRTGYGYT
>8|TRBJ1-4|TRBV6-6
ASRDEKLF
>15|TRBJ2-3|TRBV18
ASSPLTSGASTDTQY
>13|TRBJ1-5|TRBV30
AWSGGTLSNQPQH
>13|TRBJ2-1|TRBV7-3
ASSLSGAVYNEQF
>10|TRBJ1-1|TRBV28
ASRSGAKEAF
>12|TRBJ2-2|TRBV3-1/TRBV3-2
ASSQLGTAGELF